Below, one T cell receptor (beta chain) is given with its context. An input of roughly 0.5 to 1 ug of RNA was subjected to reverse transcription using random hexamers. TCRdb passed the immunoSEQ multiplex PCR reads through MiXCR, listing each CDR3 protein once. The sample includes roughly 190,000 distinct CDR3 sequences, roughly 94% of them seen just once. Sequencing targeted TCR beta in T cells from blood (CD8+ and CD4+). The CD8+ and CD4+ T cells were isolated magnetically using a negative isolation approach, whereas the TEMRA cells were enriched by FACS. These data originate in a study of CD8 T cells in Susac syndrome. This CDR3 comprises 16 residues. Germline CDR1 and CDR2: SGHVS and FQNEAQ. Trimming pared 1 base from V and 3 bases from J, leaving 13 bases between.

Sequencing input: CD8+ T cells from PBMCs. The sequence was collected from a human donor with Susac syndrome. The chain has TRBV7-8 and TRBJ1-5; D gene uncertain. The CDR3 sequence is CASSLDFSGPNQPQHF. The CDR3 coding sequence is TGTGCCAGCAGCTTAGATTTCTCCGGTCCCAATCAGCCCCAGCATTTT.